These T cell receptor beta chains were read from a single sample in a study of CD8+ T cells in alopecia areata. Clones were sequenced by immunoSEQ multiplex PCR, and TCRdb holds only the in-frame ones, with some missing. The sample carries approximately 210,000 clones, roughly two fifths recorded once. The input for sequencing was CD4+ T cells sorted from blood, taken at approximately week 36, from a patient treated with tofacitinib. The receptors originated from a human donor with alopecia areata. Both conserved end residues are trimmed from each CDR3. The order of the fields is D gene, J gene, clone size, V gene, CDR3 protein. The D gene is left open where the match is weak. Not all rows give a size; the values are once, few, many and, for expanded clones, a class.

d_call: NA
j_call: TRBJ2-7
clone_size: NA
v_call: TRBV7-9
cdr3_aa: ASSLGSGGGGNDEQY

d_call: TRBD2
j_call: TRBJ2-5
clone_size: few
v_call: TRBV9
cdr3_aa: ASSVAASGNLETQY

d_call: NA
j_call: TRBJ1-1
clone_size: few
v_call: TRBV5-1
cdr3_aa: ASSLAANTEAF

d_call: NA
j_call: TRBJ2-2
clone_size: NA
v_call: TRBV7-3
cdr3_aa: ASSLGRLNTGELF

d_call: NA
j_call: TRBJ1-2
clone_size: NA
v_call: TRBV7-6
cdr3_aa: ASSLEGSAGAFGGYT

d_call: NA
j_call: TRBJ2-7
clone_size: NA
v_call: TRBV6-6
cdr3_aa: ASSLDRTPYEQY

d_call: NA
j_call: TRBJ2-7
clone_size: few
v_call: TRBV28
cdr3_aa: ASRKTGLSYEQY

d_call: NA
j_call: TRBJ1-5
clone_size: NA
v_call: TRBV6-5
cdr3_aa: ASRFGGPNQPQH

d_call: NA
j_call: TRBJ2-6
clone_size: NA
v_call: TRBV6-5
cdr3_aa: ASSFQGSGANVLT

d_call: NA
j_call: TRBJ2-5
clone_size: NA
v_call: TRBV5-6
cdr3_aa: ASRETGIAETQY

d_call: TRBD2
j_call: TRBJ2-5
clone_size: NA
v_call: TRBV2
cdr3_aa: ASSRGTSGRETQY

d_call: TRBD2
j_call: TRBJ2-1
clone_size: few
v_call: TRBV5-4
cdr3_aa: ASSWEGSGRNEQF

d_call: NA
j_call: TRBJ1-1
clone_size: NA
v_call: TRBV5-4
cdr3_aa: ASSFRVGTEAF

d_call: TRBD2
j_call: TRBJ2-5
clone_size: NA
v_call: TRBV12-5
cdr3_aa: ASGLVQASGQETQY

d_call: TRBD1
j_call: TRBJ2-2
clone_size: NA
v_call: TRBV5-1
cdr3_aa: ASSWTGVESGELF

d_call: NA
j_call: TRBJ2-1
clone_size: NA
v_call: TRBV29-1
cdr3_aa: SAPRGGAIVEQF

d_call: NA
j_call: TRBJ2-3
clone_size: once
v_call: TRBV4-3
cdr3_aa: ASSPALGTDTQY

d_call: TRBD1
j_call: TRBJ2-5
clone_size: NA
v_call: TRBV15
cdr3_aa: ATSRERTGVGTQY

d_call: NA
j_call: TRBJ2-1
clone_size: NA
v_call: TRBV12-5
cdr3_aa: ASGGGEINEQF

d_call: NA
j_call: TRBJ2-5
clone_size: few
v_call: TRBV20-1
cdr3_aa: SARGETQY

d_call: NA
j_call: TRBJ2-3
clone_size: NA
v_call: TRBV7-2
cdr3_aa: ASSLGSLRTDTQY

d_call: NA
j_call: TRBJ2-5
clone_size: NA
v_call: TRBV30
cdr3_aa: ALTPLGAKEQY

d_call: NA
j_call: TRBJ1-2
clone_size: NA
v_call: TRBV27
cdr3_aa: ASRFLSGHNGYT

d_call: NA
j_call: TRBJ2-1
clone_size: NA
v_call: TRBV5-1
cdr3_aa: ASSWDLPSYNEQF

d_call: TRBD1
j_call: TRBJ1-5
clone_size: NA
v_call: TRBV2
cdr3_aa: ASSVGTGVQPQH

d_call: NA
j_call: TRBJ2-5
clone_size: NA
v_call: TRBV2
cdr3_aa: ASRISLETQY

d_call: TRBD1
j_call: TRBJ1-1
clone_size: NA
v_call: TRBV18
cdr3_aa: ASSPFTGGPMNTEAF

d_call: NA
j_call: TRBJ2-3
clone_size: few
v_call: TRBV29-1
cdr3_aa: SVLEGTSTDTQY

d_call: NA
j_call: TRBJ1-1
clone_size: few
v_call: TRBV7-9
cdr3_aa: ASSYTVVGTEAF

d_call: NA
j_call: TRBJ2-3
clone_size: few
v_call: TRBV28
cdr3_aa: ASSLPTPRTQY

d_call: TRBD2
j_call: TRBJ2-1
clone_size: few
v_call: TRBV11-2
cdr3_aa: ASSLVGTTENEQF

d_call: NA
j_call: TRBJ2-3
clone_size: NA
v_call: TRBV30
cdr3_aa: AWSRASTDTQY

d_call: NA
j_call: TRBJ2-1
clone_size: NA
v_call: TRBV7-9
cdr3_aa: ASGDNEQF

d_call: NA
j_call: TRBJ2-4
clone_size: NA
v_call: TRBV27
cdr3_aa: ASSPLLRQKNIQY

d_call: TRBD2
j_call: TRBJ2-3
clone_size: few
v_call: TRBV9
cdr3_aa: ASTPLASGIGADTQY

d_call: NA
j_call: TRBJ1-5
clone_size: NA
v_call: TRBV30
cdr3_aa: AWSVGTGEPHH

d_call: NA
j_call: TRBJ2-7
clone_size: few
v_call: TRBV7-2
cdr3_aa: ASSLELYEQY

d_call: NA
j_call: TRBJ1-1
clone_size: NA
v_call: TRBV2
cdr3_aa: ASNKLGAGTEAF

d_call: NA
j_call: TRBJ2-3
clone_size: NA
v_call: TRBV28
cdr3_aa: ASSNREDTQY

d_call: TRBD1
j_call: TRBJ1-4
clone_size: NA
v_call: TRBV28
cdr3_aa: ASDEAQGDEKLF